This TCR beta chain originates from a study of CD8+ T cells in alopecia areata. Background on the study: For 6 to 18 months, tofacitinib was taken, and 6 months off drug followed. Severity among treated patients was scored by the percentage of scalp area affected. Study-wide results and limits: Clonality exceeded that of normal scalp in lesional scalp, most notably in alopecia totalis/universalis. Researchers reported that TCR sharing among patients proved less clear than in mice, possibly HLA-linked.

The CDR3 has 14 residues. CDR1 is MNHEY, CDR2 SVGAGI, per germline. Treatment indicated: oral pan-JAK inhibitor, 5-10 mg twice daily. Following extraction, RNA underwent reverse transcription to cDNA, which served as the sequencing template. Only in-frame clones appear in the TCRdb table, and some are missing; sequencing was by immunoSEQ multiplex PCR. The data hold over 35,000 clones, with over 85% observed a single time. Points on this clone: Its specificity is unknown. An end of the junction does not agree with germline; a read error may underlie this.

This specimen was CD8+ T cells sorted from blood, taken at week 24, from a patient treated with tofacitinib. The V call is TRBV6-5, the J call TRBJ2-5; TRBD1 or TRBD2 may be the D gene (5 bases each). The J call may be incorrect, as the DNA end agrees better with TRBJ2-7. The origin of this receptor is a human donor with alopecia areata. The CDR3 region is CACSAGTYTYEQYF. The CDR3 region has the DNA TGTGCCTGCAGTGCCGGGACGTATACCTACGAGCAGTACTTC.